These 18 T cell receptor beta chains share one sample of origin, sequenced in a study of human T cells and chemical hapten exposure. TCRdb ran MiXCR on the RACE reads and lists one entry per CDR3 protein. The sample lists a few hundred thousand distinct CDR3 sequences, under 6.5% seen once, with approximately 5.4% in the top ten. Noted time point: patch test 2, 6 weeks after DPC sensitization. Sample treatment: therapeutic diphenylcyclopropenone sensitization with weekly scalp DPC. The source material was whole blood, sampled in connection with sensitization to the hapten diphenylcyclopropenone (DPC). The source of these receptors is a woman aged 18-30 years with alopecia areata. Some clones in this sample may be carry-over from other donors' samples.

This clonotype was seen at least ten times. The rearrangement links TRBV4-3 to TRBJ1-1; 11 positions agree with TRBD1. This CDR3 region has 15 residues. V was clipped by 4 bases and J by 4 bases; unmatched bases: 5. Germline lookup yields CDR1 LGHNA and CDR2 YSLEER. This CDR3 reads CASSREDRGLTEAFF. In nucleotides, the CDR3 is TGCGCCAGCAGCCGAGAGGACAGGGGGCTCACTGAAGCTTTCTTT.

CDR3 in amino acids: CASSAGVDSYEQYF. DNA of the CDR3: TGTGCCAGCAGCGCGGGGGTGGATTCCTACGAGCAGTACTTC. The chain links TRBV11-3 to TRBJ2-7, with 7 bases aligning to TRBD2. The CDR3 contains 14 residues. The germline gives CDR1 SGHNT, CDR2 YENEEA. Losses at the gene ends were 5 bases for V and 1 base for J; bases not matched to a gene: 5.

This clonotype was detected ten times or more. This chain links TRBV6-5 with TRBJ1-2; weak D call: TRBD1 (5 bases). This CDR3 is 18 amino acids long. V was shortened by 0 bases and J by 0 bases, with 17 bases between the two germline ends. The germline gives CDR1 MNHEY, CDR2 SVGAGI. CDR3 sequence: CASSYSIRTREANYGYTF. CDR3 DNA: TGTGCCAGCAGTTACTCGATTCGGACAAGGGAGGCTAACTATGGCTACACCTTC.

The chain links TRBV11-3 to TRBJ2-3; 11 nucleotides match TRBD2. This CDR3 has 17 residues. Trimming cost V 2 bases and J 3 bases; bases outside gene matches: 7. From germline, CDR1 is SGHNT and CDR2 YENEEA. CDR3 protein: CASSLNLAGGWTDTQYF. CDR3 coding DNA: TGTGCCAGCAGCTTAAACCTAGCGGGGGGTTGGACAGATACGCAGTATTTT.

This clonotype was observed at least ten times. CDR3 bases: TGCGCCAGCAGCCAAGAGTTCGGGGGGCCCCCTGGAAACACCATATATTTT. This translates into CASSQEFGGPPGNTIYF. The chain is built from TRBV4-1 and TRBJ1-3; the D gene is possibly TRBD1 (6 bases). Deletions cut 0 bases from V and 2 bases from J, with 14 bases between. The CDR3 spans 17 residues. CDR1 MGHRA and CDR2 YSYEKL come from the germline V gene.

This clonotype was observed a handful of times. This chain connects TRBV20-1 to TRBJ2-7, with 8 bases aligning to TRBD1. The CDR3 has 13 amino acids. V was clipped by 8 bases and J by 3 bases; unmatched bases: 9. The germline gives CDR1 DFQATT, CDR2 SNEGSKA (reference sequence). For the CDR3, the DNA is TGCAGTAACGTAGACAGGGGAAGCTACGAGCAGTACTTC. Translated: CSNVDRGSYEQYF.

The J gene is TRBJ2-3, the V gene TRBV7-9, with unresolved D. Germline-derived CDR1 and CDR2 are SEHNR and FQNEAQ (reference sequence). Trimming removed 3 bases at V and 1 base at J, with 14 bases between. This CDR3 region has 16 residues. CDR3 coding DNA: TGTGCCAGCAGCTTTCCGCTAGAGTTGGGCACAGATACGCAGTATTTT. Encoded protein: CASSFPLELGTDTQYF.

This clonotype was detected ten times or more. A much larger clone lies one base from this, so it may be a read error. V and J are TRBV6-2 or TRBV6-3 and TRBJ1-2; D is uncertain. The CDR3 length is 11 residues. The V gene's germline CDR1 is MNHEY and CDR2 SVGEGT. V was cut by 5 bases and J by 1 base, with 2 bases left in between. Written as DNA, the CDR3 is TGTGCCAGCAGTCGTAACTATGGCTACACCTTC. This sequence encodes CASSRNYGYTF.

The sample holds a few counts of this clonotype. The rearrangement uses TRBV20-1 and TRBJ2-1, with no clear D. The CDR3 contains 18 residues. Looked up from germline, CDR1 is DFQATT and CDR2 is SNEGSKA (reference sequence). V lost 0 bases, J lost 4 bases, and 22 bases lay in between. The CDR3 loop is CSARDPPKKTPGYNEQFF. DNA for the CDR3: TGCAGTGCTAGAGATCCCCCCAAAAAAACTCCCGGATACAATGAGCAGTTCTTC.

The chain links TRBV12-3 or TRBV12-4 to TRBJ2-1; either TRBD1 or TRBD2 may fit D (6 bases each). This CDR3 has 13 residues. Trimming removed 7 bases from V and 10 bases from J, with 17 bases in between. CDR3 loop: CASTLGGLWEQFF. The CDR3 region has the DNA TGTGCCAGCACCCTGGGGGGCTTATGGGAGCAGTTCTTC.

CDR3 in DNA: TGTGCCAGCAGTTTGGACGTAAACATTCAGTACTTC. Protein product: CASSLDVNIQYF. The chain employs TRBV28 and TRBJ2-4; the D is unclear. CDR1 and CDR2 (germline): MDHEN, SYDVKM. The V and J ends lost 3 bases and 6 bases respectively, with 6 bases between them. The CDR3 consists of 12 residues.

This clonotype was recorded many times. The DNA for the CDR3 is TGCGCCAGCAGCCAAGATTACACGGGGCACACTGAAGCTTTCTTT. It encodes CASSQDYTGHTEAFF. The chain has TRBV4-3 and TRBJ1-1, with D maybe TRBD1 (5 bases). CDR1 is LGHNA and CDR2 is YSLEER in the germline V gene. Trimming removed 0 bases at V and 3 bases at J, with 11 bases between. This CDR3 spans 15 amino acids.

This clonotype was counted only a few times. The V gene is TRBV9, the J gene TRBJ1-6, with 8 positions matching TRBD1. V lost 2 bases to trimming and J lost 7 bases; unmatched junction nucleotides: 8. Germline V gene data show CDR1 as SGDLS and CDR2 as YYNGEE. This CDR3 region has 16 residues. As DNA, the CDR3 is TGTGCCAGCAGCGTCGGACAGGGAGTGGCCAATTCACCCCTCCACTTT. As protein: CASSVGQGVANSPLHF. Full variable domain (missing parts from reference TRBV9 and TRBJ1-6): DSGVTQTPKHLITATGQRVTLRCSPRSGDLSVYWYQQSLDQGLQFLIQYYNGEERAKGNILERFSAQQFPDLHSELNLSSLELGDSALYFCASSVGQGVANSPLHFGNGTRLTVT.

This clonotype came up a few times. The J gene is TRBJ2-4, the V gene TRBV6-2 or TRBV6-3; the D is unclear. V was shortened by 2 bases and J by 5 bases, with 4 bases between the two germline ends. Germline-derived CDR1 and CDR2 are MNHEY and SVGEGT. CDR3 length equals 12 residues. The CDR3 sequence: CASSYAQNIQYF. CDR3 DNA: TGTGCCAGCAGTTACGCCCAAAACATTCAGTACTTC.

V and J are TRBV10-3 and TRBJ2-2; D remains unclear. CDR1 is ENHRY, CDR2 SYGVKD, per germline. Trimming left V 4 bases short and J 1 base short, with 7 bases between. CDR3 length: 14 amino acids. CDR3 protein: CAISVTENTGELFF. As DNA, the CDR3 is TGTGCCATCAGTGTAACGGAGAACACCGGGGAGCTGTTTTTT.

The rearrangement uses TRBV6-2 or TRBV6-3 and TRBJ1-1; no firm D call. CDR3 size: 14 residues. V was trimmed by 0 bases and J by 4 bases, leaving 9 bases between them. The germline V gene has CDR1 MNHEY and CDR2 SVGEGT. DNA for the CDR3: TGTGCCAGCAGTTACTCGTCGGCGGGCACTGAAGCTTTCTTT. Translation: CASSYSSAGTEAFF.

About this clonotype itself: A much more abundant neighbour one base away suggests this may be a read error. The V gene is TRBV7-2, the J gene TRBJ2-3; D unresolved. The CDR3 spans 15 residues. V was cut by 1 base and J by 4 bases, with 12 bases left in between. Germline CDR1 is SGHTA and CDR2 is FQGNSA. The CDR3 loop reads CASSLGACGPDTQYF. The CDR3 DNA reads TGTGCCAGCAGCTTAGGGGCTTGCGGCCCAGATACGCAGTATTTT.

In this sample, this clonotype turned up many times. The gene calls are TRBV19 and TRBJ1-5; no reliable D call. This CDR3 is built from 13 residues. The V gene lost 6 bases and the J gene lost 3 bases, with 9 bases spanning the gap. Germline CDR1 is LNHDA and CDR2 is SQIVND (reference sequence). The DNA for the CDR3 is TGTGCCAGTAGCGGACGGATCAATCAGCCCCAGCATTTT. Its translation is CASSGRINQPQHF.